The T cell receptor (beta chain) under discussion was sequenced for a study of T cells after yellow fever vaccination. They built TCR cDNA with 5'RACE template switching, a step that put in a universal primer site and UMIs. TCRdb re-called the 5' RACE reads through MiXCR, storing one row per CDR3 protein. The sample carries 300,000 or so distinct CDR3 sequences, 10% to 15% recorded once. Trimming left V 0 bases short and J 0 bases short, with 7 bases between. This CDR3 contains 15 residues. Looked up from germline, CDR1 is MNHEY and CDR2 is SVGAGI. This clonotype was found many times. V is TRBV6-5 and J is TRBJ2-3; possibly TRBD1 for D (5 bases). The receptor was derived from a man between 25 and 39 years old who received the YFV17D yellow fever vaccine. The material sequenced was CD4+ T cells sorted from PBMCs, taken 45 days after the yellow fever booster vaccination. The CDR3 sequence: CASSYSRVSTDTQYF. The CDR3 DNA reads as TGTGCCAGCAGTTACTCCAGGGTTAGCACAGATACGCAGTATTTT.